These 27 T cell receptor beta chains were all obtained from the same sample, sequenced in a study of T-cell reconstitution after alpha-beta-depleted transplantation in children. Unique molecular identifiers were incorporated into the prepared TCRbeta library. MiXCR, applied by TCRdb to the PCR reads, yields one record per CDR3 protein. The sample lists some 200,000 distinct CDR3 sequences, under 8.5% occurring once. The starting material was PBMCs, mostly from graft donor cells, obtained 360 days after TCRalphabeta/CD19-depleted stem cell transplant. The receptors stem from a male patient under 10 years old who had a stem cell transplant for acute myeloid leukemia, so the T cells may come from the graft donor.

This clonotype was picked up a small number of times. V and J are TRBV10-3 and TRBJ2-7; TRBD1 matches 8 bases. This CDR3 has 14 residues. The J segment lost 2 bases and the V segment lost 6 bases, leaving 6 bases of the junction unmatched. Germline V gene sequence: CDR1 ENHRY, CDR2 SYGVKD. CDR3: CAIRGTGSPYEQYF. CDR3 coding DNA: TGTGCCATCAGGGGGACAGGTAGTCCCTACGAGCAGTACTTC.

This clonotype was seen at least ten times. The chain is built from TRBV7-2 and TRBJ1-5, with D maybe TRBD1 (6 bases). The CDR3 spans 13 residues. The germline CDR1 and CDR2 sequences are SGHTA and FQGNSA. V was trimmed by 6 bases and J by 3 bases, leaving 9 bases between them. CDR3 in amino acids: CASSRGPNQPQHF. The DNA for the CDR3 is TGTGCCAGCAGTCGGGGGCCCAATCAGCCCCAGCATTTT.

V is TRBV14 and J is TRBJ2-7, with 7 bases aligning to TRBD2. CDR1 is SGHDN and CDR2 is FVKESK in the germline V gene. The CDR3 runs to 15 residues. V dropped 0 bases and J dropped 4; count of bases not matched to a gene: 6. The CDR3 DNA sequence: TGTGCCAGCAGCCAAGATGGGGAGCGGGGTTACGAGCAGTACTTC. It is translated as CASSQDGERGYEQYF.

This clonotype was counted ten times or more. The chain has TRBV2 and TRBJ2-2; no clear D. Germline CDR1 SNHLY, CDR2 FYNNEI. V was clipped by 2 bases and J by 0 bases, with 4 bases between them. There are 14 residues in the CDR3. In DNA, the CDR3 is TGTGCCAGCAGTGAAACAGCGAACACCGGGGAGCTGTTTTTT. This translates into CASSETANTGELFF. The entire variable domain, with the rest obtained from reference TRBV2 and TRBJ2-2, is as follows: EPEVTQTPSHQVTQMGQEVILRCVPISNHLYFYWYRQILGQKVEFLVSFYNNEISEKSEIFDDQFSVERPDGSNFTLKIRSTKLEDSAMYFCASSETANTGELFFGEGSRLTVL.

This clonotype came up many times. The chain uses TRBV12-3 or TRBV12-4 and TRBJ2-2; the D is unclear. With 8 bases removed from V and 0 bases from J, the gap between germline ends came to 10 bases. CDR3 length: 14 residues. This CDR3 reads CASYAQANTGELFF. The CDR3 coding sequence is TGTGCCAGCTACGCCCAGGCGAACACCGGGGAGCTGTTTTTT.

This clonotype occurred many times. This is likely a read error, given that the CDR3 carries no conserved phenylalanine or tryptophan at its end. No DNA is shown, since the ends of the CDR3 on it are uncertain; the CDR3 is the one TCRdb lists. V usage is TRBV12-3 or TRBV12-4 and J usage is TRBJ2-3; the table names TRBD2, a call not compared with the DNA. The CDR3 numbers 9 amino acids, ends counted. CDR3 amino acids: CASPCGLSV.

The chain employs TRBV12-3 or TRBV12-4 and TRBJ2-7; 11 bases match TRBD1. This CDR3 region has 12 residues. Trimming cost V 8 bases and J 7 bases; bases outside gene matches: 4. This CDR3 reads CASGQGASEQYF. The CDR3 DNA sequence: TGTGCCAGCGGACAGGGGGCCAGTGAGCAGTACTTC.

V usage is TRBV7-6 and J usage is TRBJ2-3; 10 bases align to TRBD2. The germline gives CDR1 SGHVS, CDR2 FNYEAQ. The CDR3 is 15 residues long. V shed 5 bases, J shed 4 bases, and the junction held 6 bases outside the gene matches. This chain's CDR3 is CASSRGLAEPDTQYF. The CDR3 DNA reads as TGTGCCAGCAGCCGCGGACTAGCGGAACCAGATACGCAGTATTTT.

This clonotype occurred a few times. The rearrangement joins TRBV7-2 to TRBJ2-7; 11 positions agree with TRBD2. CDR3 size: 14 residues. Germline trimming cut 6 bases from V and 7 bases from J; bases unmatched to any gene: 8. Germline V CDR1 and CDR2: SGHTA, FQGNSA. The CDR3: CASRNSGTSGEQYF. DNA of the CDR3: TGTGCCAGCAGGAATTCCGGGACTAGCGGAGAGCAGTACTTC.

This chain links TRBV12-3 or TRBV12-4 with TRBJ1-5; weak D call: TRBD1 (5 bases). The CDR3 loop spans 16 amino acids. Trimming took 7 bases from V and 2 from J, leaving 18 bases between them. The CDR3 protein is CASTGAAGLGNQPQHF. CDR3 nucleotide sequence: TGTGCCAGCACTGGGGCGGCGGGATTGGGCAATCAGCCCCAGCATTTT.

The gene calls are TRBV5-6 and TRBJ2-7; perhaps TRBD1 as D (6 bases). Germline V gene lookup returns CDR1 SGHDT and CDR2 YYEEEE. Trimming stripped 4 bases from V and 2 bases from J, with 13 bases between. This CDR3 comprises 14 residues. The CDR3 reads CASSQGGQTYEQYV. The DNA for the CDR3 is TGTGCCAGCAGCCAAGGGGGACAAACCTACGAGCAGTACGTC.

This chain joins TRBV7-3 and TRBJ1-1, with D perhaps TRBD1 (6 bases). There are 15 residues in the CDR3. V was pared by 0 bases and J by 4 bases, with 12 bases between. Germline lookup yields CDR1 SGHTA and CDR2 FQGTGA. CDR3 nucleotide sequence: TGTGCCAGCAGCTTAACGGCAGGGGCTGGCACTGAAGCTTTCTTT. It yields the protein CASSLTAGAGTEAFF. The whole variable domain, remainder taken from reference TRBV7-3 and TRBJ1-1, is GAGVSQTPSNKVTEKGKYVELRCDPISGHTALYWYRQSLGQGPEFLIYFQGTGAADDSGLPNDRFFAVRPEGSVSTLKIQRTERGDSAVYLCASSLTAGAGTEAFFGQGTRLTVV.

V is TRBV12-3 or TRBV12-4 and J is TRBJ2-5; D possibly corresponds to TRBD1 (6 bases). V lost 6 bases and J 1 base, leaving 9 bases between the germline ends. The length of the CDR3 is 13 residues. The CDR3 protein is CASSAGVQETQYF. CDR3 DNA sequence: TGTGCCAGCAGCGCAGGGGTCCAAGAGACCCAGTACTTC.

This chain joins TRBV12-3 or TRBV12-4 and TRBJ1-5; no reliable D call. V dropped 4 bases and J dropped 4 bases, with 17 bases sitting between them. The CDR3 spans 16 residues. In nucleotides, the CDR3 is TGTGCCAGCAGTTCACCGGTCGGATTCGGGAATCAGCCCCAGCATTTT. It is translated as CASSSPVGFGNQPQHF.

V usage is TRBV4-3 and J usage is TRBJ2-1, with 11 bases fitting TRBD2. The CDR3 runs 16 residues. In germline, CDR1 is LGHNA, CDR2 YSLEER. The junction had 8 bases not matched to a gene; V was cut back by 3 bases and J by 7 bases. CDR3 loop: CASSHLLAGGRNEQFF. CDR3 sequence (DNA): TGCGCCAGCAGCCACCTTCTAGCGGGAGGTCGGAATGAGCAGTTCTTC.

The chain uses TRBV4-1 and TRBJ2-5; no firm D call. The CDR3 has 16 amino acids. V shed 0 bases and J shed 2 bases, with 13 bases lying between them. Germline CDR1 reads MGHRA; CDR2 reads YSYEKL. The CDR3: CASSQERSRVQETQYF. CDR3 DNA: TGCGCCAGCAGCCAAGAACGAAGTCGAGTGCAAGAGACCCAGTACTTC.

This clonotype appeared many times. Here the CDR3 DNA reads TGTGCCAGCTCCCGCCGGGCGGGTGAGCAGTTCTTC. Translated, it gives CASSRRAGEQFF. V is TRBV12-3 or TRBV12-4 and J is TRBJ2-1; perhaps TRBD2 as D (5 bases). Trimming removed 8 bases from V and 9 bases from J, with 14 bases in between. The length of the CDR3 is 12 residues.

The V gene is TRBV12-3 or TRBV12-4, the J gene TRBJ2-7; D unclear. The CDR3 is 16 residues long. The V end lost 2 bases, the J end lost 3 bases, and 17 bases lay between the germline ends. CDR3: CASSLIRANSLYEQYF. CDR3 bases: TGTGCCAGCAGTTTAATACGGGCCAACAGCCTCTACGAGCAGTACTTC.

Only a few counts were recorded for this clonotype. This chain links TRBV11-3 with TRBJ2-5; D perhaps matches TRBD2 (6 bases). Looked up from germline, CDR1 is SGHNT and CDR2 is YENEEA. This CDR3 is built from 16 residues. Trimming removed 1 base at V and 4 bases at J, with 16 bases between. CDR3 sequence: CASSLGGSVGGETQYF. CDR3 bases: TGTGCCAGCAGCTTAGGGGGGAGTGTGGGGGGAGAGACCCAGTACTTC.

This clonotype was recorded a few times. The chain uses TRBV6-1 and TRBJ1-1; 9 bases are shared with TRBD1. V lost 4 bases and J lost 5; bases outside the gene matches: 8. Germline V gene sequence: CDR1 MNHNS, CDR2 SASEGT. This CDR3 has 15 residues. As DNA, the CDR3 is TGTGCCAGCAGTGCCGGACAGGGGAGGTGGACTGAAGCTTTCTTT. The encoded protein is CASSAGQGRWTEAFF.

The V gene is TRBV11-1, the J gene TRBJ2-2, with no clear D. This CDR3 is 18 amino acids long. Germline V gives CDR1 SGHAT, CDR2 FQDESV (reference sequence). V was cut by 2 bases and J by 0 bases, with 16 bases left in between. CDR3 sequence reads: CASSLKAYDGPNTGELFF. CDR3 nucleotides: TGTGCCAGCAGCTTAAAGGCTTACGATGGCCCGAACACCGGGGAGCTGTTTTTT.

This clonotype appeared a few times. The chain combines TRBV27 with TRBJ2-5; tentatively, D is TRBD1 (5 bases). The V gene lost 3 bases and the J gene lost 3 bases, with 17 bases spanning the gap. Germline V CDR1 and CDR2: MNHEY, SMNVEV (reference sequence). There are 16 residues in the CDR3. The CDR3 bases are TGTGCCAGCAGTTTTGGAGCAGGGTCACTCAAAGAGACCCAGTACTTC. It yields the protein CASSFGAGSLKETQYF.

CDR3 protein: CASNERYTQYF. The CDR3 DNA sequence: TGTGCCAGCAATGAGAGATATACGCAGTATTTT. J is TRBJ2-3 and V is TRBV12-3 or TRBV12-4, with D unresolved. This CDR3 is built from 11 residues. V lost 7 bases, J lost 7 bases, and 9 bases lay in between.

The CDR3 sequence: CASSTLAGGTYEQYF. The CDR3 coding sequence is TGTGCCAGCAGTACCTTGGCGGGAGGCACCTACGAGCAGTACTTC. The gene calls are TRBV28 and TRBJ2-7; 8 bases align to TRBD2. J was trimmed by 2 bases and V by 5 bases; bases with no gene match: 8. CDR3 length: 15 amino acids. Germline CDR1 is MDHEN and CDR2 is SYDVKM. The entire variable domain, with the rest obtained from reference TRBV28 and TRBJ2-7, is as follows: DVKVTQSSRYLVKRTGEKVFLECVQDMDHENMFWYRQDPGLGLRLIYFSYDVKMKEKGDIPEGYSVSREKKERFSLILESASTNQTSMYLCASSTLAGGTYEQYFGPGTRLTVT.

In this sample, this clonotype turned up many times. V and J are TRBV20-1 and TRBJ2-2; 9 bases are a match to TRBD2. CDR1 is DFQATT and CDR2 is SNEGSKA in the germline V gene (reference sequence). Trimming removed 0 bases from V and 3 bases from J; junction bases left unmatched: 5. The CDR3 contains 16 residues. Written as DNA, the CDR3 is TGCAGTGCTAGAGATTGGCGGGGGGGCGACACCGGGGAGCTGTTTTTT. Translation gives CSARDWRGGDTGELFF.

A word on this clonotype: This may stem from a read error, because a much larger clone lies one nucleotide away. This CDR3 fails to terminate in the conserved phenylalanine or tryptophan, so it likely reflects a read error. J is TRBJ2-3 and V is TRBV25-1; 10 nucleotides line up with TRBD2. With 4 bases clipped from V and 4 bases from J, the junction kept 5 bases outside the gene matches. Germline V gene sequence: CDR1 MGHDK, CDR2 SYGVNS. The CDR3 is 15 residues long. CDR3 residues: CASSALAGVPDTQYL. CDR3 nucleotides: TGTGCCAGCAGTGCTCTAGCGGGAGTACCAGATACGCAGTATTTG.

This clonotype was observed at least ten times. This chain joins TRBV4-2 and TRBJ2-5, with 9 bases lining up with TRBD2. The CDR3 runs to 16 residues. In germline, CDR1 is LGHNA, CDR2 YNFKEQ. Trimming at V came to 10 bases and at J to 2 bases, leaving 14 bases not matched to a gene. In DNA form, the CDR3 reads TGTGCCACCACTACCGGAGTGGGACTAGCACAAGAGACCCAGTACTTC. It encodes CATTTGVGLAQETQYF.